Following are 22 T cell receptor beta chains from one sample sequenced in a study of metastatic and nonmetastatic thyroid tumors. Thyroid surgery was performed in patients who had received no treatment beforehand. TCRdb redid the clone calls on the PCR reads using MiXCR. The sample has 9,500 to 15,000 clones; around 30% are singletons. Input material: tumor tissue. All receptors derive from a female donor with papillary thyroid cancer or a benign thyroid nodule (not recorded which). Some clones in this sample may be carry-over from other donors' samples.

The count of this clone is one. The chain links TRBV20-1 to TRBJ2-7, with 9 bases matching TRBD2. The ends lost 0 bases at V and 4 bases at J; junction bases unmatched: 7. The germline gives CDR1 DFQATT, CDR2 SNEGSKA (reference sequence). CDR3 size: 15 residues. This chain's CDR3 is CSARDLNSGGYEQYF. CDR3 sequence (DNA): TGCAGTGCTAGAGATCTAAATAGCGGGGGATACGAGCAGTACTTC.

The chain is built from TRBV18 and TRBJ1-1, with 9 bases identical to TRBD1. Losses at the gene ends were 4 bases for V and 7 bases for J; bases not matched to a gene: 10. CDR3 length equals 15 residues. The germline V gene encodes CDR1 KGHSH and CDR2 LQKENI. The CDR3 region has the DNA TGTGCCAGCTCACTACTGAAACAGGGGGCCGGTGAAGCTTTCTTT. Amino acids: CASSLLKQGAGEAFF. Full variable domain (remainder filled in from reference TRBV18 and TRBJ1-1): NAGVMQNPRHLVRRRGQEARLRCSPMKGHSHVYWYRQLPEEGLKFMVYLQKENIIDESGMPKERFSAEFPKEGPSILRIQQVVRGDSAAYFCASSLLKQGAGEAFFGQGTRLTVV.

This clone was seen more than once but under ten times. A read error may produce the germline difference seen at one junction end. The J gene is TRBJ1-2, the V gene TRBV6-1; perhaps TRBD1 as D (5 bases). Germline V gene lookup returns CDR1 MNHNS and CDR2 SASEGT. This CDR3 spans 13 amino acids. The CDR3 sequence: CARGGAREGGYAF. Written as DNA, the CDR3 is TGTGCCAGAGGAGGGGCCAGGGAGGGTGGCTACGCCTTC.

V and J are TRBV11-3 and TRBJ2-7; D gene uncertain. The CDR3 consists of 15 residues. CDR1 SGHNT and CDR2 YENEEA come from the germline V gene. Trimming left V 1 base short and J 0 bases short, with 10 bases between. The CDR3 spells CASSLAPLSSYEQYF. The CDR3 DNA follows: TGTGCCAGCAGCTTAGCCCCCCTGAGCTCCTACGAGCAGTACTTC.

This clone was seen at least ten times. The chain joins TRBV5-5 to TRBJ1-5; weak D call: TRBD1 (6 bases). Trimming shortened V by 4 bases and J by 2 bases, and 16 bases separated the two germline ends. The CDR3 has 16 amino acids. Germline V CDR1 and CDR2: SGHKS, YYEKEE (reference sequence). For the CDR3, the DNA is TGTGCCAGCAGCCCTCAACAGGGAGGCGGCAATCAGCCCCAGCATTTT. This sequence encodes CASSPQQGGGNQPQHF. Full variable domain (missing parts from reference TRBV5-5 and TRBJ1-5): DAGVTQSPTHLIKTRGQQVTLRCSPISGHKSVSWYQQVLGQGPQFIFQYYEKEERGRGNFPDRFSARQFPNYSSELNVNALLLGDSALYLCASSPQQGGGNQPQHFGDGTRLSIL.

Judged by abundance, this clone is medium-sized. The V call is TRBV6-1, the J call TRBJ1-6; no clear D. The CDR3 covers 15 residues. CDR1 is MNHNS, CDR2 SASEGT, per germline. The V end lost 7 bases, the J end lost 5 bases, and 15 bases lay between the germline ends. CDR3 protein: CASTRRLQNNSPLHF. CDR3 DNA: TGTGCCAGCACCCGAAGGCTACAGAATAATTCACCCCTCCACTTT.

By its share, this clone is medium-sized. The chain recombines TRBV6-1 with TRBJ2-7; 7 bases agree with TRBD1. The V segment lost 5 bases and the J segment 1 base; nucleotides outside the gene matches: 11. The CDR3 is made up of 16 amino acids. Germline V gene data show CDR1 as MNHNS and CDR2 as SASEGT. As DNA, the CDR3 is TGTGCCAGCAGTAAGAAACGACCGGGACAGTCCTACGAGCAGTACTTC. This sequence encodes CASSKKRPGQSYEQYF.

The rearrangement links TRBV5-6 to TRBJ1-5, with TRBD1 as a possible D gene (6 bases). CDR1 and CDR2 (germline): SGHDT, YYEEEE. The CDR3 is 16 residues long. V gave up 4 bases and J gave up 1 base, with 15 bases separating them. The CDR3, as DNA: TGTGCCAGCAGCACCCGGGGGCGCTTGAGCAATCAGCCCCAGCATTTT. Translated, it gives CASSTRGRLSNQPQHF.

This clone appeared a single time. This rearrangement joins TRBV7-2 to TRBJ2-5, with D possibly matching TRBD2 (6 bases). The J call is uncertain, as TRBJ2-1 better fits the DNA end. Germline V CDR1 and CDR2: SGHTA, FQGNSA. The CDR3 covers 13 residues. The CDR3, as DNA: TGTGCCAGCAGCCCGGGACTTAAAAATGAGCAGTTCTTC. Amino acids: CASSPGLKNEQFF.

Comments on this clone: The junction departs from the called germline gene at one end, perhaps through a read error. V usage is TRBV28 and J usage is TRBJ2-7, with D maybe TRBD2 (6 bases). The CDR3 is made up of 15 amino acids. From germline, CDR1 is MDHEN and CDR2 SYDVKM. The CDR3 region has the DNA TGTGCCAGCAAATTGGGAGGAATAGCGACCTACGAACAGTACTTC. Translation gives CASKLGGIATYEQYF.

The chain recombines TRBV18 with TRBJ1-2; D is possibly TRBD1 (5 bases). The length of the CDR3 is 14 residues. V was clipped by 0 bases and J by 5 bases, with 10 bases between them. Germline CDR1 is KGHSH and CDR2 is LQKENI. CDR3 bases: TGTGCCAGCTCACCACCCACAGGATCTTATGGCTACACCTTC. It encodes CASSPPTGSYGYTF.

J is TRBJ2-7 and V is TRBV5-1; 8 bases map to TRBD2. The J segment lost 4 bases and the V segment lost 2 bases, leaving 8 bases of the junction unmatched. This CDR3 has 15 residues. Germline V gives CDR1 SGHRS, CDR2 YFSETQ. CDR3 nucleotide sequence: TGCGCCAGCAGCTTCCCGGGACTAGGCGTTTACGAGCAGTACTTC. Its translation: CASSFPGLGVYEQYF.

This clone came up once. The chain joins TRBV7-8 to TRBJ1-2, with D possibly TRBD1 on 6 matching bases. The ends were cut back, 1 base at V and 8 bases at J, with 11 bases in the middle. Germline loops: CDR1 SGHVS, CDR2 FQNEAQ. This CDR3 has 13 amino acids. CDR3 residues: CASSLEGGQGYTF. CDR3 DNA: TGTGCCAGCAGCTTAGAGGGGGGGCAGGGCTACACCTTC. Full variable domain (missing parts from reference TRBV7-8 and TRBJ1-2): GAGVSQSPRYKVAKRGQDVALRCDPISGHVSLFWYQQALGQGPEFLTYFQNEAQLDKSGLPSDRFFAERPEGSVSTLKIQRTQQEDSAVYLCASSLEGGQGYTFGSGTRLTVV.

As to this clone: This may come from a read error, since a much larger clone is one base off. The chain recombines TRBV2 with TRBJ1-4; unclear D gene. This CDR3 is built from 16 residues. V shed 6 bases and J shed 5 bases, with 19 bases lying between them. Germline CDR1 reads SNHLY; CDR2 reads FYNNEI. CDR3: CASRTPGYISNEKLFF. For the CDR3, the DNA is TGTGCCAGCAGGACCCCAGGATATATATCGAATGAAAAACTGTTTTTT.

As to this clone: This may come from a read error, since a much larger clone is one base off. The rearrangement uses TRBV11-3 and TRBJ2-5; 10 bases align to TRBD2. Germline trimming cut 4 bases from V and 4 bases from J; bases unmatched to any gene: 9. Germline V lookup: CDR1 SGHNT, CDR2 YENEEA. The CDR3 is made up of 16 amino acids. The CDR3 sequence: CASSSGLARVGETQYF. The CDR3, as DNA: TGTGCCAGCAGCTCGGGACTAGCGAGAGTAGGAGAGACCCAGTACTTC.

In this sample, this clone turned up many times. A read error may explain this, as a much larger clone is one base away. The J gene is TRBJ2-4, the V gene TRBV12-3 or TRBV12-4, with a tentative D call TRBD2 (5 bases). This CDR3 comprises 15 residues. The CDR3: CACSLKRVTKNIQYF. In nucleotides, the CDR3 is TGTGCCTGCAGTTTGAAGAGGGTAACCAAAAACATTCAGTACTTC.

There are many counts of this clone. The sample contains more than one DNA sequence encoding this CDR3. This sequence joins TRBV12-3 or TRBV12-4 and TRBJ2-7, with 10 bases aligning to TRBD1. After removal of 5 bases from V and 2 bases from J, the junction contained 3 bases not matched to a gene. The length of the CDR3 is 14 residues. CDR3 sequence: CASSPGTGAYEQYF. The CDR3 bases are TGTGCCAGCAGTCCGGGGACAGGGGCCTACGAGCAGTACTTC.

There are a few counts of this clone. This sample also contains other DNA sequences that code for the same CDR3. The V gene is TRBV6-4, the J gene TRBJ1-1; possible D gene TRBD1, 5 bases. Per the germline V gene, CDR1 is MRHNA and CDR2 is SNTAGT. V was trimmed by 4 bases and J by 2 bases, leaving 11 bases between them. The length of the CDR3 is 14 residues. Written as DNA, the CDR3 is TGTGCCAGCAGTGTGGGTGGGGGTAACACTGAAGCTTTCTTT. This gives the protein CASSVGGGNTEAFF.

In its sample, this clone is medium-sized. The chain has TRBV11-2 and TRBJ1-6; no reliable D call. Trimming took 0 bases from V and 3 from J, leaving 3 bases between them. Germline V gives CDR1 SGHAT, CDR2 FQNNGV. The CDR3 covers 14 residues. CDR3 loop: CASSLEVYNSPLHF. The DNA of the CDR3 is TGTGCCAGCAGCTTAGAGGTCTATAATTCACCCCTCCACTTT.

This clone was recorded a few times. The chain links TRBV19 to TRBJ2-2, with 9 bases matching TRBD1. The CDR3 is made up of 14 amino acids. CDR1 LNHDA and CDR2 SQIVND come from the germline V gene (reference sequence). Germline trimming cut 8 bases from V and 7 bases from J; bases unmatched to any gene: 8. CDR3 residues: CASGGTGFNGELFF. CDR3 sequence (DNA): TGTGCCAGTGGCGGGACAGGGTTTAACGGGGAGCTGTTTTTT.

This clone is categorized as medium-sized. The chain is built from TRBV20-1 and TRBJ2-7; 9 nucleotides align to TRBD2. From germline, CDR1 is DFQATT and CDR2 SNEGSKA (reference sequence). This CDR3 is built from 15 residues. With V trimmed by 1 base and J by 1 base, 5 bases remained unmatched. The CDR3 loop is CSARVGGRASYEQYF. CDR3 in DNA: TGCAGTGCTAGAGTCGGCGGGAGGGCTTCCTACGAGCAGTACTTC.

The chain uses TRBV18 and TRBJ1-1, with 10 bases that match TRBD1. Per the germline V gene, CDR1 is KGHSH and CDR2 is LQKENI. The CDR3 is 16 residues long. V trimming: 3 bases; J trimming: 1 base; junction bases outside the gene matches: 5. In nucleotides, the CDR3 is TGTGCCAGCTCACCTAGGACAGGGGGAGAGAACACTGAAGCTTTCTTT. Its translation is CASSPRTGGENTEAFF.